This TCR beta chain was identified during a study of cytomegalovirus exposure and HLA in healthy donors. Study conclusions and caveats: While the bulk of TCR sequences proved rare, some public TCRs turned up in many donors. Later analysis showed most CMV-associated TCR beta chains appearing HLA-restricted.

Vbeta (60) and Jbeta (13) primers were used in the PCR. Some clones are missing from TCRdb's copy, which holds only in-frame ones; the method was immunoSEQ multiplex PCR. The sample yields 80,000 to 95,000 clones, over 75% seen once. On this clone itself: What it recognizes is unknown.

The TCR comes from a female donor in good health and CMV-seronegative. The sequenced sample consisted of PBMCs.

The CDR3 region has the DNA TGTGCCAGCAGCTTGGGCCCCGGACAGGGTAGGGAAGAGACCCAGTACTTC. This sequence encodes CASSLGPGQGREETQYF. V is TRBV11-1 and J is TRBJ2-5; 8 bases agree with TRBD1. V was pared by 3 bases and J by 3 bases, with 12 bases of the junction left unmatched. Germline lookup yields CDR1 SGHAT and CDR2 FQDESV (reference sequence). The CDR3 is 17 amino acids.